This TCR beta chain was captured by sequencing in a study of T cells in Graves' hyperthyroidism and ophthalmopathy. Looking at the study overall: Blood was drawn when the patient was first diagnosed and still untreated. Study observations and caveats: The model predicted ophthalmopathy a median roughly 6.3 months before onset.

This clonotype has just a few counts. Its specificity is unknown. From germline, CDR1 is MNHNS and CDR2 SASEGT. V was trimmed by 5 bases and J by 3 bases, leaving 13 bases between them. The CDR3 totals 14 residues. Researchers took RNA transcripts and amplified the TCR beta CDR3 regions from them. In the first-round RT-PCR of the TCR CDR3, the HTBI primer set was used. TCRdb recomputed calls from the multiplex PCR reads with MiXCR, one row per CDR3 protein. The table records around 700,000 distinct CDR3 sequences, about 19% of them present only once. The V gene is TRBV6-1, the J gene TRBJ2-5; D gene uncertain. The clonotype was recovered from a woman aged 45 to 65 with Graves' hyperthyroidism that later progressed to Graves' ophthalmopathy. Sequencing used blood. The CDR3 DNA reads TGTGCCAGCAGTAGATCTCTAGTTGAAGAGACCCAGTACTTC. It codes for CASSRSLVEETQYF.